These T cell receptor beta chains were read from a single sample in a study of blood T cell repertoires in COVID-19. Generated by immunoSEQ multiplex PCR, the TCRdb table keeps only in-frame clones and is missing some. This table holds about 310,000 clones, about 90% found once. Sequencing was carried out using PBMCs or T cells enriched from blood (not recorded which). These receptor sequences come from a woman between 25 and 40 years old who had recovered from COVID-19. The CDR3 runs from the conserved cysteine through the conserved F or W. Fields, in order: D gene, CDR3 length, clone size, J gene, V gene, CDR3 protein, CDR3 DNA. A D gene is named only where the DNA matches it firmly. Clone size, where shown, is once, few, many, or a class for clones that have expanded.

D: TRBD1; length: 17; size: -; J: TRBJ2-2; V: TRBV13; CDR3: CASSPALRTGYTGELFF; DNA: TGTGCCAGCAGCCCGGCCCTCCGGACAGGGTACACCGGGGAGCTGTTTTTT
D: TRBD2; length: 18; size: -; J: TRBJ2-1; V: TRBV7-8; CDR3: CASSLEPGAGATYNEQFF; DNA: TGTGCCAGCAGCTTAGAGCCTGGGGCGGGAGCCACCTACAATGAGCAGTTCTTC
D: -; length: 15; size: -; J: TRBJ2-7; V: TRBV2; CDR3: CASSEARPTSYEQYF; DNA: TGTGCCAGCAGTGAAGCGCGGCCTACCTCCTACGAGCAGTACTTC
D: -; length: 15; size: -; J: TRBJ2-7; V: TRBV28; CDR3: CASSQGPQSTYEQYF; DNA: TGTGCCAGCAGTCAGGGTCCGCAGAGTACCTACGAGCAGTACTTC
D: -; length: 15; size: -; J: TRBJ2-1; V: TRBV7-6; CDR3: CASSLAHSLSNEQFF; DNA: TGTGCCAGCAGCTTAGCCCACTCCCTGTCGAATGAGCAGTTCTTC
D: TRBD1; length: 17; size: -; J: TRBJ1-4; V: TRBV18; CDR3: CASSPPGQGAPNEKLFF; DNA: TGTGCCAGCTCACCCCCGGGACAGGGGGCTCCTAATGAAAAACTGTTTTTT
D: TRBD1; length: 13; size: -; J: TRBJ1-5; V: TRBV28; CDR3: CASSWIQGEPQHF; DNA: TGTGCCAGCAGTTGGATCCAGGGGGAGCCCCAGCATTTT
D: TRBD1; length: 15; size: -; J: TRBJ1-5; V: TRBV5-1; CDR3: CASSLEGASNQPQHF; DNA: TGCGCCAGCAGCTTGGAGGGGGCGAGCAATCAGCCCCAGCATTTT
D: TRBD1; length: 16; size: -; J: TRBJ1-2; V: TRBV11-1; CDR3: CASSKPGQGFIYGYTF; DNA: TGTGCCAGCAGCAAGCCGGGACAGGGTTTTATCTATGGCTACACCTTC
D: -; length: 15; size: once; J: TRBJ2-7; V: TRBV19; CDR3: CASSMGLDGAYEQYF; DNA: TGTGCCAGTAGTATGGGTCTCGATGGAGCCTACGAGCAGTACTTC
D: -; length: 16; size: -; J: TRBJ1-5; V: TRBV27; CDR3: CASSLYGGWAFQPQHF; DNA: TGTGCCAGCAGTTTATATGGGGGGTGGGCGTTTCAGCCCCAGCATTTT
D: -; length: 15; size: once; J: TRBJ2-2; V: TRBV23-1; CDR3: CASSQPGPYYGELFF; DNA: TGCGCCAGCAGTCAACCGGGTCCTTACTACGGGGAGCTGTTTTTT
D: TRBD2; length: 15; size: -; J: TRBJ2-3; V: TRBV2; CDR3: CASSEELAAGDTQYF; DNA: TGTGCCAGCAGTGAAGAGCTAGCGGCGGGGGATACGCAGTATTTT
D: -; length: 14; size: -; J: TRBJ1-2; V: TRBV11-1; CDR3: CASSLEDSHYGYTF; DNA: TGTGCCAGCAGCTTAGAAGACAGCCACTATGGCTACACCTTC
D: -; length: 14; size: -; J: TRBJ1-2; V: TRBV6-5; CDR3: CASSLPGGAYGYTF; DNA: TGTGCCAGCAGTCTCCCGGGGGGTGCCTATGGCTACACCTTC
D: TRBD2; length: 15; size: -; J: TRBJ2-2; V: TRBV28; CDR3: CASREAGDRPGELFF; DNA: TGTGCCAGCAGGGAAGCGGGAGATCGGCCCGGGGAGCTGTTTTTT
D: TRBD1; length: 16; size: -; J: TRBJ1-4; V: TRBV7-9; CDR3: CASSATGQAQSGKLFF; DNA: TGTGCCAGCAGCGCTACCGGACAGGCCCAAAGTGGAAAACTGTTTTTT
D: TRBD2; length: 14; size: -; J: TRBJ2-7; V: TRBV5-6; CDR3: CASINVGSGNEQYF; DNA: TGTGCCAGCATTAACGTAGGTAGCGGGAACGAGCAGTACTTC
D: TRBD1; length: 14; size: once; J: TRBJ1-1; V: TRBV29-1; CDR3: CSARQGAGDTEAFF; DNA: TGCAGCGCCCGACAGGGGGCGGGAGACACTGAAGCTTTCTTT
D: TRBD2; length: 15; size: -; J: TRBJ2-3; V: TRBV9; CDR3: CASSASGRHTDTQYF; DNA: TGTGCCAGCAGCGCCAGCGGGAGGCACACAGATACGCAGTATTTT
D: TRBD2; length: 13; size: -; J: TRBJ2-7; V: TRBV10-3; CDR3: CASRTSGDYEQYF; DNA: TGTGCCAGTCGGACTAGCGGGGATTACGAGCAGTACTTC
D: TRBD2; length: 16; size: -; J: TRBJ2-2; V: TRBV24-1; CDR3: CATSDLWGGDTGELFF; DNA: TGTGCCACCAGTGATTTGTGGGGGGGGGACACCGGGGAGCTGTTTTTT
D: -; length: 12; size: -; J: TRBJ1-1; V: TRBV19; CDR3: CASSLRGTEAFF; DNA: TGTGCCAGTTCCTTGAGGGGGACTGAAGCTTTCTTT
D: -; length: 15; size: -; J: TRBJ1-2; V: TRBV19; CDR3: CASSIVGQGYYGYTF; DNA: TGTGCCAGTAGTATAGTGGGGCAGGGGTACTATGGCTACACCTTC
D: -; length: 13; size: -; J: TRBJ1-2; V: TRBV6-5; CDR3: CASSYSEGYGYTF; DNA: TGTGCCAGCAGTTACTCGGAGGGCTACGGCTACACCTTC
D: -; length: 13; size: -; J: TRBJ2-7; V: TRBV6-2/TRBV6-3; CDR3: CASSRYSSYEQYF; DNA: TGTGCCAGCAGTCGGTACAGCTCCTACGAGCAGTACTTC
D: -; length: 17; size: once; J: TRBJ2-1; V: TRBV27; CDR3: CASSPLQSGNRDAEQFF; DNA: TGTGCCAGCAGTCCACTACAATCCGGGAACAGAGACGCTGAGCAGTTCTTC
D: TRBD2; length: 15; size: -; J: TRBJ2-3; V: TRBV4-3; CDR3: CASSYTSGRPDTQYF; DNA: TGCGCCAGCAGCTATACTAGCGGGAGGCCAGATACGCAGTATTTT
D: -; length: 14; size: -; J: TRBJ1-6; V: TRBV28; CDR3: CAGTTGGENSPLHF; DNA: TGTGCCGGGACGACGGGCGGGGAGAATTCACCCCTCCACTTT
D: -; length: 15; size: -; J: TRBJ2-7; V: TRBV14; CDR3: CASRPTGTPPYEQYF; DNA: TGTGCCAGCAGACCTACAGGGACCCCGCCTTACGAGCAGTACTTC
D: TRBD2; length: 18; size: -; J: TRBJ2-3; V: TRBV28; CDR3: CASSRVGTSGTSTDTQYF; DNA: TGTGCCAGCAGTCGAGTCGGGACTAGCGGGACTAGCACAGATACGCAGTATTTT
D: -; length: 14; size: -; J: TRBJ1-2; V: TRBV19; CDR3: CASSIGPANYGYTF; DNA: TGTGCCAGTAGTATAGGTCCAGCTAACTATGGCTACACCTTC
D: -; length: 18; size: -; J: TRBJ2-2; V: TRBV28; CDR3: CASSFVAWGGQSAGELFF; DNA: TGTGCCAGCAGTTTTGTCGCTTGGGGGGGCCAGAGTGCCGGGGAGCTGTTTTTT
D: TRBD1; length: 14; size: -; J: TRBJ1-2; V: TRBV9; CDR3: CASSSRDRSYGYTF; DNA: TGTGCCAGCAGCTCCCGGGACAGGAGCTATGGCTACACCTTC
D: TRBD1; length: 15; size: -; J: TRBJ1-5; V: TRBV19; CDR3: CASKWYRGQDQPQHF; DNA: TGTGCCAGTAAATGGTACAGGGGGCAGGATCAGCCCCAGCATTTT
D: TRBD1; length: 16; size: -; J: TRBJ1-2; V: TRBV5-1; CDR3: CASSRGQGATGYGYTF; DNA: TGCGCCAGCAGCCGCGGACAGGGGGCAACAGGGTATGGCTACACCTTC
D: -; length: 16; size: -; J: TRBJ2-3; V: TRBV10-3; CDR3: CAISDGARPSTDTQYF; DNA: TGTGCCATCAGTGATGGAGCGCGCCCTAGCACAGATACGCAGTATTTT
D: -; length: 16; size: -; J: TRBJ1-4; V: TRBV19; CDR3: CASSIDSLATNEKLFF; DNA: TGTGCCAGTAGTATCGACAGCCTTGCAACTAATGAAAAACTGTTTTTT
D: TRBD2; length: 15; size: few; J: TRBJ2-7; V: TRBV11-3; CDR3: CASSLGLAGTGEQYF; DNA: TGTGCCAGCAGCTTAGGTCTAGCGGGAACGGGTGAGCAGTACTTC
D: TRBD1; length: 14; size: -; J: TRBJ2-1; V: TRBV5-1; CDR3: CASSLGDRGNEQFF; DNA: TGCGCCAGCAGCTTAGGGGACAGGGGGAATGAGCAGTTCTTC
D: -; length: 14; size: -; J: TRBJ1-2; V: TRBV6-1; CDR3: CASSEYHRDYGYTF; DNA: TGTGCCAGCAGTGAATATCACAGGGACTATGGCTACACCTTC
D: -; length: 12; size: -; J: TRBJ2-5; V: TRBV3-1/TRBV3-2; CDR3: CASSQVKETQYF; DNA: TGTGCCAGCAGCCAAGTTAAAGAGACCCAGTACTTC
D: TRBD1; length: 14; size: -; J: TRBJ1-3; V: TRBV19; CDR3: CASSAQGALDTIYF; DNA: TGTGCCAGTAGTGCACAGGGGGCTTTGGACACCATATATTTT
D: -; length: 16; size: -; J: TRBJ2-7; V: TRBV27; CDR3: CASSPKDSRSSYEQYF; DNA: TGTGCCAGCAGTCCCAAGGACAGCAGAAGCTCCTACGAGCAGTACTTC
D: -; length: 15; size: -; J: TRBJ1-4; V: TRBV6-1; CDR3: CASSEAGSLLEKLFF; DNA: TGTGCCAGCAGTGAAGCGGGCAGCTTACTTGAAAAACTGTTTTTT